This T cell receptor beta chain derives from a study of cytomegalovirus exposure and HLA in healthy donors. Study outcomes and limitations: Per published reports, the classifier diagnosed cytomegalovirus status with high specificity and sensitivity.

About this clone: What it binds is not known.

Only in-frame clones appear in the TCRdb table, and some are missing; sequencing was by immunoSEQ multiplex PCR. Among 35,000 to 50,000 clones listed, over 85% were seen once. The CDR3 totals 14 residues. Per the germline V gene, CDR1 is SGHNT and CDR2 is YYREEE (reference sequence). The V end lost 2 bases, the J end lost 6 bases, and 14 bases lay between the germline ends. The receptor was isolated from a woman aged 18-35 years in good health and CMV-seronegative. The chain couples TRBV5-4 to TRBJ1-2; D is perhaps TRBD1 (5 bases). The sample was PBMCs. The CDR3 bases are TGTGCCAGCAGCTTAAACGCAGGGTGGGATGGCTACACCTTC. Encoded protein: CASSLNAGWDGYTF.